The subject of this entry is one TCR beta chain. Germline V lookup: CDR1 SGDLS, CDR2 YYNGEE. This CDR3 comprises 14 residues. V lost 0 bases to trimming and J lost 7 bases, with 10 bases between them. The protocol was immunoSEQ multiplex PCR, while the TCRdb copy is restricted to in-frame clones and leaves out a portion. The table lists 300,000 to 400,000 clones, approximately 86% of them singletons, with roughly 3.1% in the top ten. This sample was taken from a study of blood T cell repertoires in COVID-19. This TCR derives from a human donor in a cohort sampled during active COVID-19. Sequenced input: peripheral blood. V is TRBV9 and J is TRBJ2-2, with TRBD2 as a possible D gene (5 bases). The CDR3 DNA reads TGTGCCAGCAGCGTAGCTTCGGGGTTCGGGGAGCTGTTTTTT. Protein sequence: CASSVASGFGELFF.